This TCR beta chain appears in the sequencing data of a study of cytomegalovirus exposure and HLA in healthy donors. Germline V gene sequence: CDR1 SGHVS, CDR2 FQNEAQ. The CDR3 covers 18 residues. The junction had 16 bases not matched to a gene; V was cut back by 6 bases and J by 2 bases. 60 Vbeta and 13 Jbeta primers were used in PCR. The assay was immunoSEQ multiplex PCR, and TCRdb's table has in-frame clones only and misses some. Of approximately 120,000 clones in the sample, 69% were seen once. The sequencing sample was made of PBMCs. The receptor's source is a woman between 65 and 79 years old in good health and CMV-seropositive. The chain uses TRBV7-8 and TRBJ2-7, with TRBD2 matching over 10 bases. The CDR3 is CASSSAQGLASRTYEQYF. The DNA of the CDR3 is TGTGCCAGCAGTTCAGCTCAGGGACTAGCGTCAAGGACCTACGAGCAGTACTTC.